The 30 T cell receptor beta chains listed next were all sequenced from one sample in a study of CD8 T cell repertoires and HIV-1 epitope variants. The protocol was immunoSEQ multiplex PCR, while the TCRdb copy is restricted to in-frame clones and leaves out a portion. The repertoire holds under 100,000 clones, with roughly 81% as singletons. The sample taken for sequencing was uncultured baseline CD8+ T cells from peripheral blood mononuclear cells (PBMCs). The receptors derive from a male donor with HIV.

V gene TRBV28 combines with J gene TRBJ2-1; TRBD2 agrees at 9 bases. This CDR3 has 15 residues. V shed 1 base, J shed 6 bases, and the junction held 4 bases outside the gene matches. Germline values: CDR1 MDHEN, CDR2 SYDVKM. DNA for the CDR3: TGTGCCAGCAGTTTATTAGCGGGAGTGGGCAATGAGCAGTTCTTC. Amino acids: CASSLLAGVGNEQFF.

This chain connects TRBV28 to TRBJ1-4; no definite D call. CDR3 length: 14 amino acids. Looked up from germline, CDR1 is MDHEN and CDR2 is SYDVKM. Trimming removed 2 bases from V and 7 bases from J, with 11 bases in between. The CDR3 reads CASSLRRVGEKLFF. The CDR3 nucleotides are TGTGCCAGCAGTTTACGTCGGGTCGGTGAAAAACTGTTTTTT.

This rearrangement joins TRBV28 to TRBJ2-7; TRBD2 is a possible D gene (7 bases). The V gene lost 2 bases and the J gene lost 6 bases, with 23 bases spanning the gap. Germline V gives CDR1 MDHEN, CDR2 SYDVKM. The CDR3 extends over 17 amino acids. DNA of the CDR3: TGTGCCAGCAGTTTAAGGACCGCTAGGGCGGGGGCATCCGAGCAGTACTTC. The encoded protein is CASSLRTARAGASEQYF.

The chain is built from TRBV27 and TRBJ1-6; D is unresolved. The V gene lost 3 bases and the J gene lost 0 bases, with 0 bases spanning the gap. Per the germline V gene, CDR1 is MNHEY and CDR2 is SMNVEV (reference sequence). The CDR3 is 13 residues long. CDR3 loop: CASSFSYNSPLHF. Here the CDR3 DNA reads TGTGCCAGCAGTTTCTCCTATAATTCACCCCTCCACTTT.

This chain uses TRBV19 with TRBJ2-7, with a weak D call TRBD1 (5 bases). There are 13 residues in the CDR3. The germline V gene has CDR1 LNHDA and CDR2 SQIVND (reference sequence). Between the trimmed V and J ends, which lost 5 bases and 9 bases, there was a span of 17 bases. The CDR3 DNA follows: TGTGCCAGTAGTCTTAGACAGAATACGGGGCAGTACTTC. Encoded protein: CASSLRQNTGQYF. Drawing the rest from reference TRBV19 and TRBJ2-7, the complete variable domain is DGGITQSPKYLFRKEGQNVTLSCEQNLNHDAMYWYRQDPGQGLRLIYYSQIVNDFQKGDIAEGYSVSREKKESFPLTVTSAQKNPTAFYLCASSLRQNTGQYFGPGTRLTVT.

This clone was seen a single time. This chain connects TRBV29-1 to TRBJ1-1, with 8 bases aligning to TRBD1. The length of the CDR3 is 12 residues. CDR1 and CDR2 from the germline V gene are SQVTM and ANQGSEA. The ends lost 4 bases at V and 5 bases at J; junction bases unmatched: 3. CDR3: CSVATGGTEAFF. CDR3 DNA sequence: TGCAGCGTTGCCACAGGGGGAACTGAAGCTTTCTTT. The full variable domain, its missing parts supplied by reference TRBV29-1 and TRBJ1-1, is SAVISQKPSRDICQRGTSLTIQCQVDSQVTMMFWYRQQPGQSLTLIATANQGSEATYESGFVIDKFPISRPNLTFSTLTVSNMSPEDSSIYLCSVATGGTEAFFGQGTRLTVV.

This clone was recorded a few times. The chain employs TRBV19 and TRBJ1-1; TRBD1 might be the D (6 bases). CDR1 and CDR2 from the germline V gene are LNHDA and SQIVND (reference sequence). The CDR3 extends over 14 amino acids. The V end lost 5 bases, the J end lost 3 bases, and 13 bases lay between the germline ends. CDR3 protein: CASSANRVDTEAFF. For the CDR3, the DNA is TGTGCCAGTAGTGCGAACAGGGTCGACACTGAAGCTTTCTTT.

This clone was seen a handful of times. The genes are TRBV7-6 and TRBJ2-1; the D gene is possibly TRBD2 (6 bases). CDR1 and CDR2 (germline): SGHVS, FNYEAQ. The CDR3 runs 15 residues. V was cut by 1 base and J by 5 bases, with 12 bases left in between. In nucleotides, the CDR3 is TGTGCCAGCAGCTTAGGCGGGGCTAATCACAATGAGCAGTTCTTC. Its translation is CASSLGGANHNEQFF.

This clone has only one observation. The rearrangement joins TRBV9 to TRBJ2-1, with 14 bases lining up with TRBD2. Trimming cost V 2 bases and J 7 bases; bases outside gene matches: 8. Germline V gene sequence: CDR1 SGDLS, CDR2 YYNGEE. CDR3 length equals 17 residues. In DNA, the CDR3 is TGTGCCAGCAGCGTTTACGGGACTAGCGGGGGCGGGAATGAGCAGTTCTTC. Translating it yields CASSVYGTSGGGNEQFF.

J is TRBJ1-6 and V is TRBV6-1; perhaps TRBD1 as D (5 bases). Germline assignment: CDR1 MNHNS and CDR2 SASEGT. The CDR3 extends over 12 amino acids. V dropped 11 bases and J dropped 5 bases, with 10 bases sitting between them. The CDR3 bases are TGTGCCGGACACAGAAATAATTCACCCCTCCACTTT. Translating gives CAGHRNNSPLHF.

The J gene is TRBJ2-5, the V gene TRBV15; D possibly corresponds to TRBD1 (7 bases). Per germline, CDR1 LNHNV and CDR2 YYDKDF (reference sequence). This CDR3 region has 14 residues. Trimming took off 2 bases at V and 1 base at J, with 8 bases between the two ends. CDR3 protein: CATSRQGGQETQYF. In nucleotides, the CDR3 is TGTGCCACCAGCAGACAGGGGGGCCAAGAGACCCAGTACTTC.

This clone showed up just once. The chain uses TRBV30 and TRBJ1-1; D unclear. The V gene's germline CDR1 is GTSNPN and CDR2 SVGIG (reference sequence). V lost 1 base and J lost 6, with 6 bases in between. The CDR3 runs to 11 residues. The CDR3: CAWSEAPEAFF. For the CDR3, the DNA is TGTGCCTGGAGTGAGGCCCCTGAAGCTTTCTTT.

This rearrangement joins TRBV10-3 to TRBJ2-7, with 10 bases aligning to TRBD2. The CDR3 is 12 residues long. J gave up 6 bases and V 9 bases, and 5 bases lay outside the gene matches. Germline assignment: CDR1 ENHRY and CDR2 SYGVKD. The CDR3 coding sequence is TGTGCCATAGCTAGCGGGAGTTCCGAGCAGTACTTC. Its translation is CAIASGSSEQYF.

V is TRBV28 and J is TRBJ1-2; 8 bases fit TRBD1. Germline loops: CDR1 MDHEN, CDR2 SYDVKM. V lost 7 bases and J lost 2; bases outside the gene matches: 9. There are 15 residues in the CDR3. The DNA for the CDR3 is TGTGCCAGCACAGGGACAGGACGGGGAAACTATGGCTACACCTTC. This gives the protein CASTGTGRGNYGYTF.

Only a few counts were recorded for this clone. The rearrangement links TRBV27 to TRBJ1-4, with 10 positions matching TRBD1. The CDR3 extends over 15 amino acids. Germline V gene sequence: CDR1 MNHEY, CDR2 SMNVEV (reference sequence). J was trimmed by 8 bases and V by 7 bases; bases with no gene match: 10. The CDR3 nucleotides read TGTGCCAGCACCGACCGAGGGACAGGGGACGAAAAACTGTTTTTT. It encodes CASTDRGTGDEKLFF.

The CDR3 nucleotides read TGTGCCAGCAGTGACGACGGGTACGGTTCCTATGGCTACACCTTC. Translating gives CASSDDGYGSYGYTF. The chain employs TRBV25-1 and TRBJ1-2; D unresolved. CDR3 length equals 15 residues. V lost 3 bases, J lost 4 bases, and 15 bases lay in between. The germline CDR1 and CDR2 sequences are MGHDK and SYGVNS.

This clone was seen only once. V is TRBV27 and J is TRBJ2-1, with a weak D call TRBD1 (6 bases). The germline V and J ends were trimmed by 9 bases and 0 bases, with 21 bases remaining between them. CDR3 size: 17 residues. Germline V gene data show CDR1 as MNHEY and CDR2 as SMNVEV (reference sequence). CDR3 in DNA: TGTGCCAGTTATAGGTCTGGGCAGGGGAGCTCCTACAATGAGCAGTTCTTC. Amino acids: CASYRSGQGSSYNEQFF.

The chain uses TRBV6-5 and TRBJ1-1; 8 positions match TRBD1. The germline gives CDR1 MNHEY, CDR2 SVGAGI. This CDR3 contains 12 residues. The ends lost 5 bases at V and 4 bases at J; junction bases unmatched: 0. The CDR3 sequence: CASSQGATEAFF. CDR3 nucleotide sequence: TGTGCCAGCAGTCAGGGGGCCACTGAAGCTTTCTTT.

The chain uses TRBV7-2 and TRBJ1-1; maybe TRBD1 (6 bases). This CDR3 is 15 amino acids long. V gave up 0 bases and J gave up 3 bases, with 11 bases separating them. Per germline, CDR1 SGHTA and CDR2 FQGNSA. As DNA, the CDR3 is TGTGCCAGCAGCTTAGCTTACGGACAGTACACTGAAGCTTTCTTT. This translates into CASSLAYGQYTEAFF.

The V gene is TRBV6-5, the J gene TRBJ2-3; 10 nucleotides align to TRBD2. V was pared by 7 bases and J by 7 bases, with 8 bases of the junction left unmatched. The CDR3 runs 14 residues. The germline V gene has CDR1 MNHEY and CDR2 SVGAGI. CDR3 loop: CASTLAGAGNTQYF. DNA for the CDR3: TGTGCCAGCACCCTAGCGGGAGCCGGAAATACGCAGTATTTT.

The CDR3 loop is CASSSSRTSEDTQYF. DNA for the CDR3: TGTGCCAGCAGCTCAAGCCGGACTAGCGAGGATACGCAGTATTTT. This chain connects TRBV9 to TRBJ2-3, with 9 bases fitting TRBD2. CDR1 and CDR2 (germline): SGDLS, YYNGEE. This CDR3 region has 15 residues. The J segment lost 6 bases and the V segment lost 4 bases, leaving 9 bases of the junction unmatched. The full variable domain, in which reference TRBV9 and TRBJ2-3 provide the parts outside the CDR3, is DSGVTQTPKHLITATGQRVTLRCSPRSGDLSVYWYQQSLDQGLQFLIQYYNGEERAKGNILERFSAQQFPDLHSELNLSSLELGDSALYFCASSSSRTSEDTQYFGPGTRLTVL.

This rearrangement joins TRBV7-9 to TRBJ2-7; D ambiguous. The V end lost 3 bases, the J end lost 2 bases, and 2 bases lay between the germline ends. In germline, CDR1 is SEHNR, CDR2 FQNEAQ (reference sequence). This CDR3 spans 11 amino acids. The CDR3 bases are TGTGCCAGCAGCTTCCCCTACGAGCAGTACTTC. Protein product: CASSFPYEQYF.

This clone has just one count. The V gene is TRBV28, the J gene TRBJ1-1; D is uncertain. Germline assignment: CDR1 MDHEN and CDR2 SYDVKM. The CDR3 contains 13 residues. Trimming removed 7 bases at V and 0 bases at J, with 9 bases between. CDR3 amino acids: CASNRVMNTEAFF. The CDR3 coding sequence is TGTGCCAGCAATCGAGTCATGAACACTGAAGCTTTCTTT.

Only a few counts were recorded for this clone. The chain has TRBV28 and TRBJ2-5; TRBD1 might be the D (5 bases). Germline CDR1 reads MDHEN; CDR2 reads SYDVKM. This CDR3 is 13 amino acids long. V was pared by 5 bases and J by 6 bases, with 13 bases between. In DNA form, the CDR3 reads TGTGCCAGCAGTGAGACAGTTCAGCAGACCCAGTACTTC. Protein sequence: CASSETVQQTQYF.

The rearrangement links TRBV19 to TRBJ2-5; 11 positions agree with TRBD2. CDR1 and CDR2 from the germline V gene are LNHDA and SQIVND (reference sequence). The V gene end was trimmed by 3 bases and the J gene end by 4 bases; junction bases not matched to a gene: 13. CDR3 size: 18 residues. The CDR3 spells CASSIALTSGGVRETQYF. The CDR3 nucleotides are TGTGCCAGTAGTATTGCGCTTACTAGCGGGGGCGTGAGAGAGACCCAGTACTTC.

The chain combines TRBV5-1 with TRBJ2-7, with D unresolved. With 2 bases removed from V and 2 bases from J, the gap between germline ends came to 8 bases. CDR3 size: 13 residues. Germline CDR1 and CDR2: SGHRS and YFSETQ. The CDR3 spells CASSFLGAYEQYF. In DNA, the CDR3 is TGCGCCAGCAGCTTCCTTGGGGCCTACGAGCAGTACTTC.

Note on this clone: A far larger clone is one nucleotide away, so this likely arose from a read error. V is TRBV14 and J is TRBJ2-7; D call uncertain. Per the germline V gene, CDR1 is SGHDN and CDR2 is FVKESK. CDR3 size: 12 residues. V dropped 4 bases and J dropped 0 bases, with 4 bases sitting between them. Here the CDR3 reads CASSPGSYEQYF. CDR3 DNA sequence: TGTGCCAGCAGCCCTGGCTCCTACGAGCAGTACTTC.

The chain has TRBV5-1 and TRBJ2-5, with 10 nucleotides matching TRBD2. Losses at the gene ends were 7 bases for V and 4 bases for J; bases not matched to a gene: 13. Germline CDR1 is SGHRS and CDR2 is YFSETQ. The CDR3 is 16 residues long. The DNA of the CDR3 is TGCGCCAGCGCCCCGGGGCTAGCGGGAGATGGAGAGACCCAGTACTTC. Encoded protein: CASAPGLAGDGETQYF.

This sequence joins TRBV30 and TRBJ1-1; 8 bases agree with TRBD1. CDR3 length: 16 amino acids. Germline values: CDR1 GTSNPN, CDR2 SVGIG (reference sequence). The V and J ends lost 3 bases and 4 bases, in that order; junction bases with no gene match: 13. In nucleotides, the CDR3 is TGTGCCTGGAGCCCGGGGACAGGCAGTATAAGCACTGAAGCTTTCTTT. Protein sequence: CAWSPGTGSISTEAFF.

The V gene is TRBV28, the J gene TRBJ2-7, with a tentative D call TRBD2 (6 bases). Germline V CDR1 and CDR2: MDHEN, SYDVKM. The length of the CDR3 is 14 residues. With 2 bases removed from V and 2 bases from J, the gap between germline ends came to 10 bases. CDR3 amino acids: CASSLGGAAYEQYF. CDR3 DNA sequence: TGTGCCAGCAGTTTAGGCGGGGCGGCCTACGAGCAGTACTTC.